The entry below gives a single T cell receptor (beta chain) sequence along with its context. Its antigen remains unidentified. This table comes from immunoSEQ multiplex PCR, and its TCRdb copy is limited to in-frame clones, with some not included. The profile shows approximately 80,000 clones, approximately 83% of them singletons. The sample comes from a study of T cell responses to AZD1222 COVID-19 vaccine. Study-wide results and limits: The repertoires were collected only after the peak T cell response. An increase in Spike-specific TCR breadth and depth was observed after two AZD1222 doses. Only six or seven AZD1222 recipients were seropositive at baseline.

Second-dose recipients at about 4 or about 12 weeks were treated as one pooled group. The germline V gene has CDR1 SQVTM and CDR2 ANQGSEA. Trimming at V came to 2 bases and at J to 10 bases, leaving 8 bases not matched to a gene. The CDR3 length is 14 residues. The sequencing here drew on peripheral blood, taken 28 days after the second AZD1222 dose. The V gene is TRBV29-1, the J gene TRBJ2-1, with TRBD2 identical over 10 bases. This TCR was recovered from an adult who received the AZD1222 COVID-19 vaccine. CDR3 DNA: TGCAGCGTTGAAAAGGGTGGAGCGGGAGGGGAGCAGTTCTTC. It specifies CSVEKGGAGGEQFF.